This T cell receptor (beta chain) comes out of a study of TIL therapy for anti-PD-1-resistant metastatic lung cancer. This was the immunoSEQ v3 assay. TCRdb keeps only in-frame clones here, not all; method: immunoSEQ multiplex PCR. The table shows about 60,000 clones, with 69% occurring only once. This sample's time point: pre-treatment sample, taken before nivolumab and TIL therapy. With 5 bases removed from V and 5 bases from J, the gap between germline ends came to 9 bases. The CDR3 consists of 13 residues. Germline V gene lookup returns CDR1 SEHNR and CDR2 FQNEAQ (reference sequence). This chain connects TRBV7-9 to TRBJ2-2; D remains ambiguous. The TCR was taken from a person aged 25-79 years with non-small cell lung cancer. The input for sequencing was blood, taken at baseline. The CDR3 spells CASSTAWTGELFF. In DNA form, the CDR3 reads TGTGCCAGCAGCACTGCGTGGACCGGGGAGCTGTTTTTT.